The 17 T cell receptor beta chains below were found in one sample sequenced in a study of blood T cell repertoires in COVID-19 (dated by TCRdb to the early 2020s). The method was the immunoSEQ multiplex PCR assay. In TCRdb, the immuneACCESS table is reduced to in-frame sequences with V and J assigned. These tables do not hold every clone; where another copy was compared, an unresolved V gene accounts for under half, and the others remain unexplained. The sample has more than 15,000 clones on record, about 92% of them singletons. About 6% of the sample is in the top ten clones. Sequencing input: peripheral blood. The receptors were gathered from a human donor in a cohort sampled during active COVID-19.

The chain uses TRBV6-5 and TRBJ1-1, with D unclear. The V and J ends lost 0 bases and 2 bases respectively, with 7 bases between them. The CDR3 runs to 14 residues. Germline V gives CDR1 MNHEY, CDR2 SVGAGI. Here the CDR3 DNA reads TGTGCCAGCAGTTACTCTCAGATAAACACTGAAGCTTTCTTT. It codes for CASSYSQINTEAFF.

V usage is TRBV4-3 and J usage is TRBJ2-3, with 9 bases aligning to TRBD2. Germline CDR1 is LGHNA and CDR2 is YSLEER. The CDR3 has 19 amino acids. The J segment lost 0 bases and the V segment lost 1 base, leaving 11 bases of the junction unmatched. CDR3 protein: CASSQGPAGGSRSTDTQYF. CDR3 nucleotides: TGCGCCAGCAGCCAAGGTCCAGCGGGGGGCTCGAGGAGCACAGATACGCAGTATTTT.

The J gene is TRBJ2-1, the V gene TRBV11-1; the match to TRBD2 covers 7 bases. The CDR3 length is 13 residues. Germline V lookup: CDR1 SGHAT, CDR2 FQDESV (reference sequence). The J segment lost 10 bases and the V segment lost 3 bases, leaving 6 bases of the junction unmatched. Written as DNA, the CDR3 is TGTGCCAGCAGCTTTGGTTGGGGAGGGGAGCAGTTCTTC. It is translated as CASSFGWGGEQFF.

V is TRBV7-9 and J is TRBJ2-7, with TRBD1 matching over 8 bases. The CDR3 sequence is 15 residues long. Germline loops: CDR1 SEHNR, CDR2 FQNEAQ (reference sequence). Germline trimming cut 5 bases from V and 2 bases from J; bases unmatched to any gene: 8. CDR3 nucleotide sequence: TGTGCCAGCAGCCCACGACAGGGGAGGACCTACGAGCAGTACTTC. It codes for CASSPRQGRTYEQYF.

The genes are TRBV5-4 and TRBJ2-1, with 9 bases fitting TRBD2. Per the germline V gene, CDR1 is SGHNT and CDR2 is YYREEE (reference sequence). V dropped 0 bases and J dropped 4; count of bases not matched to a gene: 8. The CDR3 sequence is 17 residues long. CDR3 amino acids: CASSLAGLAGTYNEQFF. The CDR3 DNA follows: TGTGCCAGCAGCTTGGCAGGGCTAGCGGGGACTTACAATGAGCAGTTCTTC.

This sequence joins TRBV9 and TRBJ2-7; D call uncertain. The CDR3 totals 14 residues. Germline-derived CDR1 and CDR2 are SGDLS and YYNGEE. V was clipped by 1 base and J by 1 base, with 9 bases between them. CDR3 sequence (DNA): TGTGCCAGCAGCGTAACCCCCAGTTCCTACGAGCAGTACTTC. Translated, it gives CASSVTPSSYEQYF.

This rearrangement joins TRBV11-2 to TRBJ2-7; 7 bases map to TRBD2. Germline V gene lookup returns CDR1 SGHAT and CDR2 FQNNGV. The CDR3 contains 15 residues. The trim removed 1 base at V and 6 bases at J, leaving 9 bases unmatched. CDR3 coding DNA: TGTGCCAGCAGCTTAGGGAGGGGAGGGTATGGCGAGCAGTACTTC. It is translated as CASSLGRGGYGEQYF. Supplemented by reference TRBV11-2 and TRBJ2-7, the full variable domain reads EAGVAQSPRYKIIEKRQSVAFWCNPISGHATLYWYQQILGQGPKLLIQFQNNGVVDDSQLPKDRFSAERLKGVDSTLKIQPAKLEDSAVYLCASSLGRGGYGEQYFGPGTRLTVT.

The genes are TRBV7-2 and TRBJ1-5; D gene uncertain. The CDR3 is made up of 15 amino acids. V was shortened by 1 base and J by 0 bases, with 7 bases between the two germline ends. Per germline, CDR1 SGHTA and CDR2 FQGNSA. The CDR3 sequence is CASSLDTFSNQPQHF. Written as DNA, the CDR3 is TGTGCCAGCAGCTTAGACACCTTTAGCAATCAGCCCCAGCATTTT. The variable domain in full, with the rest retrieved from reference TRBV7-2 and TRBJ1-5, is GAGVSQSPSNKVTEKGKDVELRCDPISGHTALYWYRQSLGQGLEFLIYFQGNSAPDKSGLPSDRFSAERTGGSVSTLTIQRTQQEDSAVYLCASSLDTFSNQPQHFGDGTRLSIL.

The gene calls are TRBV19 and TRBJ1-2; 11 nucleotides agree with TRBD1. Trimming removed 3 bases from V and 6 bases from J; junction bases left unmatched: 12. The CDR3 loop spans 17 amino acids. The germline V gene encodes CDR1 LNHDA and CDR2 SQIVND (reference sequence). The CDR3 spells CASSITDRGLGGDGYTF. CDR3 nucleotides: TGTGCCAGTAGTATTACGGACAGGGGGCTTGGTGGCGATGGCTACACCTTC.

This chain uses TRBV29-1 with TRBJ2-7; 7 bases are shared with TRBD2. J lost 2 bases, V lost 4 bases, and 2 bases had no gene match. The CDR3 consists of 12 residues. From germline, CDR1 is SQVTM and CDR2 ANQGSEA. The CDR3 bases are TGCAGCGTTGTAGCGGGCACCTACGAGCAGTACTTC. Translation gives CSVVAGTYEQYF.

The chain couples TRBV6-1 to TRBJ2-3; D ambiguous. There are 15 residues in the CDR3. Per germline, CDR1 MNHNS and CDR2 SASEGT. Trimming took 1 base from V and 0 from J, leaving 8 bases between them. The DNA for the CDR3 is TGTGCCAGCAGTGAAGACAACTACAGCACAGATACGCAGTATTTT. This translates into CASSEDNYSTDTQYF.

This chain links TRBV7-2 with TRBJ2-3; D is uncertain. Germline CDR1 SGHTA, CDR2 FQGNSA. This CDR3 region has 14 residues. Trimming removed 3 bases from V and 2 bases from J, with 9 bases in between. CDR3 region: CASSFTGVTDTQYF. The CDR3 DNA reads TGTGCCAGCAGCTTTACTGGAGTCACAGATACGCAGTATTTT.

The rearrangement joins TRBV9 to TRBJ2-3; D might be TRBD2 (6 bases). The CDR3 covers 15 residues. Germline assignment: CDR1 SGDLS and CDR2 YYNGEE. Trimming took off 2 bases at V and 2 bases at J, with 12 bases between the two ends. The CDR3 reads CASSVGTYDTDTQYF. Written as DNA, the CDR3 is TGTGCCAGCAGCGTTGGGACTTATGACACAGATACGCAGTATTTT.

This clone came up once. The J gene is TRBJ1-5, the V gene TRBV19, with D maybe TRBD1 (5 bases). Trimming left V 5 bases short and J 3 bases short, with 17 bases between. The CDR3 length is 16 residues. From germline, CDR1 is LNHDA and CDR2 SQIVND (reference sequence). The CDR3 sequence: CASSPWTNMVNQPQHF. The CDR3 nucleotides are TGTGCCAGTAGTCCCTGGACAAATATGGTCAATCAGCCCCAGCATTTT.

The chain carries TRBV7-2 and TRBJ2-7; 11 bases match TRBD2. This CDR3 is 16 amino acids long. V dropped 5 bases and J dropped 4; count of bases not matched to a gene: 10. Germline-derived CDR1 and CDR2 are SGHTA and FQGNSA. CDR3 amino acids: CASSQVAGGPPYEQYF. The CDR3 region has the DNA TGTGCCAGCAGCCAAGTAGCGGGGGGGCCCCCTTACGAGCAGTACTTC. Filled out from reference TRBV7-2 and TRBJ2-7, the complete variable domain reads GAGVSQSPSNKVTEKGKDVELRCDPISGHTALYWYRQSLGQGLEFLIYFQGNSAPDKSGLPSDRFSAERTGGSVSTLTIQRTQQEDSAVYLCASSQVAGGPPYEQYFGPGTRLTVT.

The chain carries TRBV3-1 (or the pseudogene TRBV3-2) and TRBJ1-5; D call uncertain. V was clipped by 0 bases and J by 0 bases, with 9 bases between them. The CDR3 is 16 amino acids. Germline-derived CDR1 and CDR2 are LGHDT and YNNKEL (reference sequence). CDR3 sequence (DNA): TGTGCCAGCAGCCAAGATCGTGAGGGTAGCAATCAGCCCCAGCATTTT. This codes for CASSQDREGSNQPQHF.

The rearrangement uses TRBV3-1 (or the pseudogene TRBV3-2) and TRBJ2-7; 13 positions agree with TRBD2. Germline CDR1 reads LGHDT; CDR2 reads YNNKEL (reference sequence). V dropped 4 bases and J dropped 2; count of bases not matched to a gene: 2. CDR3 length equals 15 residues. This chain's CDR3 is CASSPGLAGPYEQYF. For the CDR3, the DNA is TGTGCCAGCAGCCCGGGACTAGCGGGACCCTACGAGCAGTACTTC.